This T cell receptor (beta chain) appears in the sequencing data of a study of blood T cell repertoires in COVID-19. Germline CDR1 and CDR2: SGHRS and YFSETQ. Trimming removed 4 bases at V and 0 bases at J, with 9 bases between. The CDR3 is 14 amino acids. The assay was immunoSEQ multiplex PCR, and TCRdb's table has in-frame clones only and misses some. The table shows hundreds of thousands of clones, with about 90% occurring only once. The receptor's source is a woman between 65 and 79 years old with COVID-19, enrolled during active disease. This chain links TRBV5-1 with TRBJ2-3, with D possibly matching TRBD2 (5 bases). The source material was peripheral blood. CDR3 sequence: CASSPGRSTDTQYF. Here the CDR3 DNA reads TGCGCCAGCAGCCCTGGGAGAAGCACAGATACGCAGTATTTT.